The 5 T cell receptor beta chains given below trace back to one sample, sequenced in a study of cytomegalovirus exposure and HLA in healthy donors. In the PCR, 60 Vbeta and 13 Jbeta primers were used. Assay used: immunoSEQ multiplex PCR; TCRdb lists only in-frame clones, some missing. The specimen's table records roughly 65,000 clones. Sequenced input: PBMCs. These TCRs come from a boy younger than 18 in good health and CMV-seronegative.

The genes are TRBV5-6 and TRBJ2-7, with D perhaps TRBD2 (6 bases). Germline V gene sequence: CDR1 SGHDT, CDR2 YYEEEE. The CDR3 contains 12 residues. Between the trimmed V and J ends, which lost 1 base and 7 bases, there was a span of 9 bases. CDR3 bases: TGTGCCAGCAGCTTGACCCGGGGGGAGCAGTACTTC. Amino acid sequence: CASSLTRGEQYF. The entire variable domain, with the rest obtained from reference TRBV5-6 and TRBJ2-7, is as follows: DAGVTQSPTHLIKTRGQQVTLRCSPKSGHDTVSWYQQALGQGPQFIFQYYEEEERQRGNFPDRFSGHQFPNYSSELNVNALLLGDSALYLCASSLTRGEQYFGPGTRLTVT.

The V and J genes are TRBV30 and TRBJ1-1; D call uncertain. V lost 5 bases and J 4 bases, leaving 11 bases between the germline ends. This CDR3 region has 12 residues. Germline CDR1 GTSNPN, CDR2 SVGIG (reference sequence). Written as DNA, the CDR3 is TGTGCCTGGGCGGGTTCACCCACTGAAGCTTTCTTT. This gives the protein CAWAGSPTEAFF. Full variable domain (rest looked up from reference TRBV30 and TRBJ1-1): SQTIHQWPATLVQPVGSPLSLECTVEGTSNPNLYWYRQAAGRGLQLLFYSVGIGQISSEVPQNLSASRPQDRQFILSSKKLLLSDSGFYLCAWAGSPTEAFFGQGTRLTVV.

The chain joins TRBV9 to TRBJ1-1; D is perhaps TRBD1 (5 bases). The germline gives CDR1 SGDLS, CDR2 YYNGEE. CDR3 length: 14 residues. Trimming stripped 7 bases from V and 0 bases from J, with 13 bases between. This chain's CDR3 is CASSVGGVNTEAFF. CDR3 nucleotides: TGTGCCAGCTCCGTGGGAGGGGTGAACACTGAAGCTTTCTTT.

The V call is TRBV19, the J call TRBJ1-2; 7 bases line up with TRBD1. This CDR3 is 15 amino acids long. The J segment lost 4 bases and the V segment lost 7 bases, leaving 12 bases of the junction unmatched. CDR1 and CDR2 from the germline V gene are LNHDA and SQIVND (reference sequence). This CDR3 reads CASTNPDRPAYGYTF. The CDR3 nucleotides are TGTGCCAGTACTAATCCGGACAGGCCGGCCTATGGCTACACCTTC.

The chain uses TRBV4-2 and TRBJ1-5; D is unclear. CDR1 LGHNA and CDR2 YNFKEQ come from the germline V gene. V shed 0 bases and J shed 2 bases, with 8 bases lying between them. This CDR3 comprises 15 residues. The CDR3 DNA reads as TGTGCCAGCAGCCAAGATGGCCCCGGCAATCAGCCCCAGCATTTT. It codes for CASSQDGPGNQPQHF.